The 29 T cell receptor beta chains below were found in one sample sequenced in a study of cytomegalovirus exposure and HLA in healthy donors. The primer mix had 60 Vbeta and 13 Jbeta primers. Only in-frame clones appear in the TCRdb table, and some are missing; sequencing was by immunoSEQ multiplex PCR. The repertoire holds roughly 82,000 clones, with around 74% as singletons. Sequencing input: PBMCs. These receptors came from a woman aged 45 to 65 in good health and CMV-seropositive.

V is TRBV5-1 and J is TRBJ2-2, with TRBD2 identical over 11 bases. Looked up from germline, CDR1 is SGHRS and CDR2 is YFSETQ. The CDR3 covers 17 residues. With V trimmed by 1 base and J by 5 bases, 7 bases remained unmatched. The CDR3 nucleotides read TGCGCCAGCAGCTTGCCTAGCGGGAGGTTGGATACCGGGGAGCTGTTTTTT. It specifies CASSLPSGRLDTGELFF. Variable domain in full (rest from reference TRBV5-1 and TRBJ2-2): KAGVTQTPRYLIKTRGQQVTLSCSPISGHRSVSWYQQTPGQGLQFLFEYFSETQRNKGNFPGRFSGRQFSNSRSEMNVSTLELGDSALYLCASSLPSGRLDTGELFFGEGSRLTVL.

This chain links TRBV9 with TRBJ2-1; 14 bases match TRBD2. The CDR3 is 18 residues long. Germline V gene lookup returns CDR1 SGDLS and CDR2 YYNGEE. The V gene end was trimmed by 0 bases and the J gene end by 7 bases; junction bases not matched to a gene: 9. In DNA form, the CDR3 reads TGTGCCAGCAGCGTAGACCCCGGACTAGCGGGAGGTAGGAATGAGCAGTTCTTC. It codes for CASSVDPGLAGGRNEQFF.

This clone has more than one count but fewer than ten. The chain uses TRBV2 and TRBJ2-7; D unclear. Germline CDR1 is SNHLY and CDR2 is FYNNEI. Trimming shortened V by 2 bases and J by 1 base, and 12 bases separated the two germline ends. The CDR3 extends over 15 amino acids. The CDR3 region is CASSEFSRISYEQYF. CDR3 DNA: TGTGCCAGCAGTGAATTTTCCAGGATTTCCTACGAGCAGTACTTC.

V gene TRBV11-2 combines with J gene TRBJ2-1, with no clear D. Looked up from germline, CDR1 is SGHAT and CDR2 is FQNNGV. Trimming pared 5 bases from V and 4 bases from J, leaving 15 bases between. CDR3 length: 15 residues. The CDR3 protein is CASSPLGVRYNEQFF. CDR3 DNA sequence: TGTGCCAGCAGCCCGCTCGGTGTTCGGTACAATGAGCAGTTCTTC.

This clone was detected a few times. The chain couples TRBV11-2 to TRBJ2-2, with D possibly being TRBD2 (6 bases). V dropped 4 bases and J dropped 5 bases, with 17 bases sitting between them. CDR1 is SGHAT and CDR2 is FQNNGV in the germline V gene. The length of the CDR3 is 16 residues. DNA for the CDR3: TGTGCCAGCAGCTCCCTGACCCGGAGGGCTACCGGGGAGCTGTTTTTT. This translates into CASSSLTRRATGELFF.

This clone occurred once. The rearrangement uses TRBV19 and TRBJ2-6; possible D gene TRBD2, 6 bases. The germline V gene has CDR1 LNHDA and CDR2 SQIVND (reference sequence). V shed 3 bases and J shed 1 base, with 13 bases lying between them. The CDR3 is 17 residues long. The DNA for the CDR3 is TGTGCCAGTAGTATGGTTCCGGGACTGTCTGGGGCCAACGTCCTGACTTTC. It yields the protein CASSMVPGLSGANVLTF.

The chain is built from TRBV30 and TRBJ1-2; weak D call: TRBD1 (6 bases). CDR1 and CDR2 from the germline V gene are GTSNPN and SVGIG (reference sequence). The CDR3 extends over 16 amino acids. Trimming pared 4 bases from V and 3 bases from J, leaving 21 bases between. CDR3 DNA: TGTGCCTGGAACTCTAAAGGGGGGGCGCTCTACTATGGCTACACCTTC. Residues: CAWNSKGGALYYGYTF. Drawing the rest from reference TRBV30 and TRBJ1-2, the complete variable domain is SQTIHQWPATLVQPVGSPLSLECTVEGTSNPNLYWYRQAAGRGLQLLFYSVGIGQISSEVPQNLSASRPQDRQFILSSKKLLLSDSGFYLCAWNSKGGALYYGYTFGSGTRLTVV.

The V and J genes are TRBV5-6 and TRBJ2-7; 8 nucleotides align to TRBD1. J lost 5 bases, V lost 0 bases, and 10 bases had no gene match. Germline lookup yields CDR1 SGHDT and CDR2 YYEEEE. This CDR3 is 16 amino acids long. DNA for the CDR3: TGTGCCAGCAGCTTGGTTCCCCGGACAGGGATGAACGAGCAGTACTTC. Encoded protein: CASSLVPRTGMNEQYF.

This clone has more than one count but fewer than ten. V usage is TRBV5-4 and J usage is TRBJ1-3; D may be TRBD1 (6 bases). Looked up from germline, CDR1 is SGHNT and CDR2 is YYREEE (reference sequence). V gave up 4 bases and J gave up 3 bases, with 23 bases separating them. The CDR3 length is 18 residues. CDR3 region: CASSPSGRGLVGGNTIYF. Written as DNA, the CDR3 is TGTGCCAGCAGCCCCTCTGGCAGGGGTTTGGTGGGTGGAAACACCATATATTTT.

In this sample, this clone turned up once. The V call is TRBV2, the J call TRBJ1-4; D not certain. Trimming shortened V by 8 bases and J by 10 bases, and 17 bases separated the two germline ends. The CDR3 is 13 amino acids. Germline V gives CDR1 SNHLY, CDR2 FYNNEI. For the CDR3, the DNA is TGTGCCAGCGGGGTCCATAATGAGGGAAAACTGTTTTTT. Its translation is CASGVHNEGKLFF.

This clone occurred a few times. This rearrangement joins TRBV6-6 to TRBJ2-7, with TRBD1 identical over 8 bases. V was clipped by 7 bases and J by 5 bases; unmatched bases: 4. From germline, CDR1 is MNHNY and CDR2 SVGAGI (reference sequence). CDR3 length: 12 amino acids. The CDR3: CASTDRVNEQYF. CDR3 nucleotides: TGTGCCAGCACGGACAGGGTCAACGAGCAGTACTTC.

As to this clone: The same CDR3 arises from other DNA sequences in this sample as well. J is TRBJ2-2 and V is TRBV7-2; TRBD2 might be the D (6 bases). V was trimmed by 1 base and J by 3 bases, leaving 9 bases between them. This CDR3 is 15 amino acids long. Germline lookup yields CDR1 SGHTA and CDR2 FQGNSA. Written as DNA, the CDR3 is TGTGCCAGCAGCTTAGTTGGGGACTACACCGGGGAGCTGTTTTTT. It yields the protein CASSLVGDYTGELFF.

The V and J genes are TRBV5-8 and TRBJ2-7, with a weak D call TRBD1 (6 bases). The V end was cut by 4 bases, the J end by 2 bases, with 22 bases between. The CDR3 length is 17 residues. Germline V CDR1 and CDR2: SGHTS, YDEGEE. The CDR3 protein is CASSHKAGRDITYEQYF. The DNA of the CDR3 is TGTGCCAGCAGCCATAAGGCTGGCCGGGACATCACCTACGAGCAGTACTTC.

V usage is TRBV2 and J usage is TRBJ2-3; D might be TRBD2 (6 bases). Germline V gene lookup returns CDR1 SNHLY and CDR2 FYNNEI. The CDR3 is 15 residues long. With 3 bases removed from V and 2 bases from J, the gap between germline ends came to 12 bases. CDR3 sequence reads: CASSDSGGITDTQYF. In nucleotides, the CDR3 is TGTGCCAGCAGTGATAGTGGCGGGATCACAGATACGCAGTATTTT.

This chain uses TRBV5-1 with TRBJ2-7; D possibly corresponds to TRBD2 (5 bases). CDR3 length equals 12 residues. Germline V gene lookup returns CDR1 SGHRS and CDR2 YFSETQ. Trimming shortened V by 3 bases and J by 5 bases, and 9 bases separated the two germline ends. CDR3 DNA sequence: TGCGCCAGCAGCTCGGACTTGGACGAGCAGTACTTC. Residues: CASSSDLDEQYF.

The rearrangement joins TRBV2 to TRBJ2-2; perhaps TRBD2 as D (5 bases). From germline, CDR1 is SNHLY and CDR2 FYNNEI. V was trimmed by 3 bases and J by 4 bases, leaving 9 bases between them. CDR3 length: 14 amino acids. CDR3 protein: CASSDGRATGELFF. The CDR3 DNA is TGTGCCAGCAGTGATGGGCGGGCCACCGGGGAGCTGTTTTTT.

In this sample, this clone turned up a few times. The genes are TRBV6-4 and TRBJ2-6; D is possibly TRBD1 (6 bases). This CDR3 is built from 15 residues. V was clipped by 4 bases and J by 2 bases, with 9 bases between them. Germline V gene lookup returns CDR1 MRHNA and CDR2 SNTAGT. The CDR3: CASSVGGTGANVLTF. The CDR3 DNA reads TGTGCCAGCAGTGTAGGGGGAACTGGGGCCAACGTCCTGACTTTC.

The V and J genes are TRBV27 and TRBJ2-1, with 10 bases identical to TRBD2. This CDR3 has 16 residues. The junction had 12 bases not matched to a gene; V was cut back by 6 bases and J by 7 bases. Germline V gene sequence: CDR1 MNHEY, CDR2 SMNVEV (reference sequence). This CDR3 is CASSLAGLAGGNEQFF. CDR3 DNA sequence: TGTGCCAGCAGCCTCGCGGGGTTAGCGGGAGGTAATGAGCAGTTCTTC.

Of note for this clone: One end of the junction is discordant with germline, which a read error may explain. The chain couples TRBV2 to TRBJ2-1, with 7 positions matching TRBD2. The CDR3 loop spans 16 amino acids. Germline V gives CDR1 SNHLY, CDR2 FYNNEI. CDR3 in amino acids: CASSEFSGRAGNGQFF. The CDR3, as DNA: TGTGCCAGCAGTGAATTTAGTGGGAGGGCGGGAAATGGGCAGTTCTTC.

This rearrangement joins TRBV7-6 to TRBJ2-2, with 10 positions matching TRBD2. The CDR3 is made up of 17 amino acids. J lost 1 base, V lost 5 bases, and 7 bases had no gene match. Germline-derived CDR1 and CDR2 are SGHVS and FNYEAQ. The CDR3 sequence is CASSGRTSGWNTGELFF. The CDR3 nucleotides read TGTGCCAGCAGCGGACGGACTAGCGGATGGAACACCGGGGAGCTGTTTTTT.

The chain links TRBV6-5 to TRBJ1-1, with 7 bases fitting TRBD1. CDR1 and CDR2 (germline): MNHEY, SVGAGI. V dropped 4 bases and J dropped 1; count of bases not matched to a gene: 3. The CDR3 runs 14 residues. CDR3 loop: CASSSDRPNTEAFF. As DNA, the CDR3 is TGTGCCAGCAGTTCGGACAGGCCGAACACTGAAGCTTTCTTT.

Details on this clone: One end of the junction is discordant with germline, which a read error may explain. The chain is built from TRBV30 and TRBJ2-7; TRBD2 agrees at 8 bases. Germline CDR1 reads GTSNPN; CDR2 reads SVGIG (reference sequence). This CDR3 has 14 residues. The CDR3 DNA follows: TGTGCCTGGAGTCCCGGGAGGGCCTCCCACGAGCAGTACTTC. Encoded protein: CAWSPGRASHEQYF.

V usage is TRBV7-9 and J usage is TRBJ2-5; 10 bases map to TRBD2. This CDR3 comprises 17 residues. Germline CDR1 and CDR2: SEHNR and FQNEAQ (reference sequence). V shed 5 bases, J shed 2 bases, and the junction held 11 bases outside the gene matches. DNA for the CDR3: TGTGCCAGCAGCAGGACTAGCGGTGGGATGGGGCAAGAGACCCAGTACTTC. Translating it yields CASSRTSGGMGQETQYF.

This chain uses TRBV2 with TRBJ1-2, with a tentative D call TRBD1 (6 bases). V was trimmed by 5 bases and J by 4 bases, leaving 17 bases between them. Looked up from germline, CDR1 is SNHLY and CDR2 is FYNNEI. The CDR3 length is 15 residues. The CDR3 DNA reads as TGTGCCAGCAGTATGGACAGAAACGTACTCTATGGCTACACCTTC. It is translated as CASSMDRNVLYGYTF.

This clone turned up a few times. The chain recombines TRBV6-6 with TRBJ2-5; a weak D match, TRBD2 (6 bases). Per germline, CDR1 MNHNY and CDR2 SVGAGI (reference sequence). The CDR3 consists of 14 residues. V lost 2 bases, J lost 13 bases, and 20 bases lay in between. CDR3 sequence reads: CASSYRAPGGDLYF. The CDR3 coding sequence is TGTGCCAGCAGTTACCGGGCTCCAGGAGGGGACCTGTACTTC.

The V and J genes are TRBV2 and TRBJ1-5; D gene uncertain. CDR1 is SNHLY, CDR2 FYNNEI, per germline. V was cut by 5 bases and J by 3 bases, with 5 bases left in between. The CDR3 extends over 12 amino acids. As DNA, the CDR3 is TGTGCCAGCAGTCGGGACAATCAGCCCCAGCATTTT. It specifies CASSRDNQPQHF. The entire variable domain, with the rest obtained from reference TRBV2 and TRBJ1-5, is as follows: EPEVTQTPSHQVTQMGQEVILRCVPISNHLYFYWYRQILGQKVEFLVSFYNNEISEKSEIFDDQFSVERPDGSNFTLKIRSTKLEDSAMYFCASSRDNQPQHFGDGTRLSIL.

The chain carries TRBV30 and TRBJ2-6, with D tentatively TRBD2 (5 bases). The CDR3 length is 15 residues. Looked up from germline, CDR1 is GTSNPN and CDR2 is SVGIG (reference sequence). V lost 5 bases and J lost 0, with 11 bases in between. CDR3 sequence: CAWGEIFSGANVLTF. The CDR3 bases are TGTGCCTGGGGGGAGATCTTCTCTGGGGCCAACGTCCTGACTTTC.

This clone was picked up a small number of times. The chain couples TRBV7-9 to TRBJ2-3; possibly TRBD2 for D (6 bases). The ends were cut back, 2 bases at V and 4 bases at J, with 10 bases in the middle. This CDR3 comprises 14 residues. Germline lookup yields CDR1 SEHNR and CDR2 FQNEAQ (reference sequence). The CDR3 DNA follows: TGTGCCAGCAGCTTAATCGGGAGAGCAGATACGCAGTATTTT. Translating gives CASSLIGRADTQYF. Full variable domain (rest looked up from reference TRBV7-9 and TRBJ2-3): DTGVSQNPRHKITKRGQNVTFRCDPISEHNRLYWYRQTLGQGPEFLTYFQNEAQLEKSRLLSDRFSAERPKGSFSTLEIQRTEQGDSAMYLCASSLIGRADTQYFGPGTRLTVL.

The chain combines TRBV16 with TRBJ1-1, with D tentatively TRBD1 (5 bases). The V gene lost 3 bases and the J gene lost 1 base, with 15 bases spanning the gap. Germline CDR1 KGHSY, CDR2 FQNENV. The CDR3 consists of 16 residues. In DNA, the CDR3 is TGTGCCAGCAGCCAGCCCTACGGGGGTGGGAACACTGAAGCTTTCTTT. This sequence encodes CASSQPYGGGNTEAFF.